This TCR beta chain came from a study of blood T cell repertoires in COVID-19. TCRdb keeps only in-frame clones here, not all; method: immunoSEQ multiplex PCR. The data show roughly 62,000 clones, 92% seen once. CDR3 size: 13 residues. Germline V gene sequence: CDR1 GTSNPN, CDR2 SVGIG (reference sequence). Trimming cost V 1 base and J 5 bases; bases outside gene matches: 4. The rearrangement uses TRBV30 and TRBJ1-2; TRBD1 agrees at 7 bases. Sample: peripheral blood. The sequence came from a human donor in a cohort sampled during active COVID-19. As DNA, the CDR3 is TGTGCCTGGAGTGGCCGGACAGGATATGGCTACACCTTC. Its protein product is CAWSGRTGYGYTF.